This TCR beta chain originates from a study of Ad26.COV2.S vaccination and SARS-CoV-2 variants (dated by TCRdb to about 2021). About the investigation overall: Vaccine-arm donors were drawn from COV1001, a multicentre, randomized, double-blind, placebo-controlled phase I-IIa trial of Ad26.COV2.S in healthy adults. Investigators remained blinded to trial group allocation during experiments and outcome assessment. Trial participants were randomized into five groups of five, in which low-dose or high-dose Ad26.COV2.S was given once or twice, or placebo was given on both occasions. Ad26.COV2.S was administered intramuscularly at a dose of 5x10^10 or 1x10^11 viral particles, either as one shot or as two shots given 56 days apart. TCRbeta repertoire sequencing served as the tool for gauging how specific and how broad the SARS-CoV-2-reactive T cell receptors were following Ad26.COV2.S vaccination. A total of 32 samples were included in the TCR-sequenced set, comprising 19 Ad26.COV2.S vaccine recipients, 5 placebo recipients and 8 SARS-CoV-2 convalescent individuals. Summary of the overall study and its limitations: It was noted by the authors that total T cell responses may have been underestimated by the TCR breadth and depth analyses. Vaccine and placebo recipients had similar non-spike TCR breadth, a finding consistent with the vaccine containing only spike. After vaccination, spike-specific CD8+ and CD4+ T cell responses were reported to show substantial breadth. The study was not powered for comparison of responses between vaccine doses or regimens. Compared with placebo recipients, Ad26.COV2.S recipients showed higher spike-specific TCR breadth (P = 0.0014).

For this clone: Its binding antigen is unknown. Per-base quality was not reported, and no clone a single base away is much larger than it.

Per the publication, the treatment or condition label means: around 19 received Ad26.COV2.S at low or high dose, single or two shots; 5 received placebo; per-sample allocation not given. For vaccine and placebo recipients, repertoires were sequenced using samples collected on day 63 after the first injection. Cohort 1b enrolled roughly 25 adults aged 18-55 years at a single site in Boston, USA, between 29 July and 7 August 2020. Ad26.COV2.S was a replication-incompetent adenovirus type 26 vector that expressed a prefusion-stabilized SARS-CoV-2 spike protein derived from the original Wuhan strain. Sequences SGHNT (CDR1) and YYREEE (CDR2) are obtained from the germline V gene (reference sequence). V trim: 2 bases; J trim: 4 bases; unmatched bases: 6. The CDR3 covers 15 residues, taking in both the cysteine and the phenylalanine. Only CDR3 DNA is held: 45 bases, read in frame from base 1. The immunoSEQ Assay was used to sequence TCRbeta CDR3 regions. After extraction, genomic DNA underwent amplification by bias-controlled multiplex PCR, followed by high-throughput sequencing. Concerning the study's data processing: Collapsing and filtering of sequences were performed to quantify the absolute abundance of each unique TCRbeta CDR3 region. T cell fraction was estimated by normalization of TCRbeta template counts to usable DNA, with usable DNA being measured through amplification of reference genes present in all nucleated cells. Repertoire TCRs were annotated as SARS-CoV-2-specific when V gene, CDR3 amino acid sequence and J gene were exactly matched to a known reactive TCR set. The reference SARS-CoV-2 TCR set was obtained from MIRA and was filtered for enrichment in COVID-19-positive ImmuneCODE repertoires, whereby public or cross-reactive TCRs were removed. Drawing on the MIRA antigens, annotated TCRs were analysed further at the level of specific ORF or position within ORF. Depth was the summed frequency of annotated unique rearrangements, while breadth was defined as annotated unique rearrangements over total unique productive rearrangements. TCR breadth was compared between groups using two-sided Wilcoxon rank-sum tests. In TCRdb, the immuneACCESS table is reduced to in-frame sequences with V and J assigned. These tables do not hold every clone; where another copy was compared, an unresolved V gene accounts for under half, and the others remain unexplained. For V, J and clone size, that table is used; D and trimming come from the DNA. The sample yields 450,000 to 550,000 clones; about 89% were counted once. The top ten clones comprise about 1.5% of the sample.

The sample here was peripheral blood, taken in a trial of Ad26.COV2.S vaccine versus placebo. The sequence is built from TRBV5-4 and TRBJ2-1; 7 bases in the junction line up with TRBD2. The sequence was obtained from a person aged 18-60 years who received the Ad26.COV2.S COVID-19 vaccine or a placebo. The CDR3 corresponds to CASSFGLAEYNEQFF. The sequenced DNA: TGTGCCAGCAGCTTCGGGCTAGCGGAGTACAATGAGCAGTTCTTC.